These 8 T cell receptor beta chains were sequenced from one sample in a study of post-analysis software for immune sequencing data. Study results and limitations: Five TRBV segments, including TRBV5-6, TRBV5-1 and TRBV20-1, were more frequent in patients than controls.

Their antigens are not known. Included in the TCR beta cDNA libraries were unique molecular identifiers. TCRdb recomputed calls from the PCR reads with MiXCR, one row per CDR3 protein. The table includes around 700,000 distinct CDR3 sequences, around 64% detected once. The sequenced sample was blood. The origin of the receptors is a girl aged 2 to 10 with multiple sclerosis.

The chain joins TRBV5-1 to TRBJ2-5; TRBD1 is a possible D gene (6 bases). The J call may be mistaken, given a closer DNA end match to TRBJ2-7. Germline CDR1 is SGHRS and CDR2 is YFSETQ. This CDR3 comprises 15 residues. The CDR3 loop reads CASRSLRGNDYEQYF. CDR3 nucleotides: TGCGCCAGCAGATCCCTAAGGGGGAACGACTACGAGCAGTACTTC.

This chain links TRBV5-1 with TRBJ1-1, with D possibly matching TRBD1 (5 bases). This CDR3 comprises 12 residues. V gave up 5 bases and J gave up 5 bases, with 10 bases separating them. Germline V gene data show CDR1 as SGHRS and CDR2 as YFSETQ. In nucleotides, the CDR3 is TGCGCCAGCAGGGAAGGGGAAACTGAAGCTTTCTTT. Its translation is CASREGETEAFF.

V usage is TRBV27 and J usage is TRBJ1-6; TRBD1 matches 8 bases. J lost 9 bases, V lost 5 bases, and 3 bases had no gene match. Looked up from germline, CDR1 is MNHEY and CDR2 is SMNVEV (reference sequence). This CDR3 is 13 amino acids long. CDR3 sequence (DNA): TGTGCCAGCAGTGTCACAGGGGGTTCACCCCTCCACTTT. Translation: CASSVTGGSPLHF.

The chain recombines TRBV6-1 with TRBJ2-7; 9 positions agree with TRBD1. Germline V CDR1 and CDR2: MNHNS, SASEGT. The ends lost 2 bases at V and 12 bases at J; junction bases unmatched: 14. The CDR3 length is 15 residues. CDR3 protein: CASSELGDRVPSSYF. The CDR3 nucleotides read TGTGCCAGCAGTGAACTGGGGGACAGGGTCCCCTCGTCGTACTTC.

CDR3 in amino acids: CASSKDPDAEQFF. DNA for the CDR3: TGTGCCAGCAGCAAAGACCCGGACGCGGAGCAGTTCTTC. The chain has TRBV7-3 and TRBJ2-1; D gene uncertain. V gave up 5 bases and J gave up 10 bases, with 15 bases separating them. The germline V gene has CDR1 SGHTA and CDR2 FQGTGA. The CDR3 is 13 amino acids.

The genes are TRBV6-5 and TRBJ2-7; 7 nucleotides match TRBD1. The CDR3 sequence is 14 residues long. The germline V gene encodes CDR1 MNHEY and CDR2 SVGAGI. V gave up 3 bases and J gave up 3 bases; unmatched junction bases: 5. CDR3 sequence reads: CASSYQGQFYEQYF. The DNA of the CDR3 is TGTGCCAGCAGTTATCAGGGACAGTTCTACGAGCAGTACTTC.

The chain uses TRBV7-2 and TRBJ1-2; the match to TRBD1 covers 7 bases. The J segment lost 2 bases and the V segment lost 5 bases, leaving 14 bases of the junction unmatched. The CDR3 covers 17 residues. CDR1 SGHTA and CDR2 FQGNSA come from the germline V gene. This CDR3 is CASSQRGGAWINYGYTF. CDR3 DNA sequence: TGTGCCAGCAGCCAACGAGGGGGCGCATGGATCAACTATGGCTACACCTTC.

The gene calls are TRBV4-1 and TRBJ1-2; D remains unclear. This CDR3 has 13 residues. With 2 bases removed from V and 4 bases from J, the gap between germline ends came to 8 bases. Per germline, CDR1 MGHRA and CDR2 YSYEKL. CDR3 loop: CASSQLPFYGYTF. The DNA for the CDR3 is TGCGCCAGCAGCCAACTCCCCTTCTATGGCTACACCTTC.